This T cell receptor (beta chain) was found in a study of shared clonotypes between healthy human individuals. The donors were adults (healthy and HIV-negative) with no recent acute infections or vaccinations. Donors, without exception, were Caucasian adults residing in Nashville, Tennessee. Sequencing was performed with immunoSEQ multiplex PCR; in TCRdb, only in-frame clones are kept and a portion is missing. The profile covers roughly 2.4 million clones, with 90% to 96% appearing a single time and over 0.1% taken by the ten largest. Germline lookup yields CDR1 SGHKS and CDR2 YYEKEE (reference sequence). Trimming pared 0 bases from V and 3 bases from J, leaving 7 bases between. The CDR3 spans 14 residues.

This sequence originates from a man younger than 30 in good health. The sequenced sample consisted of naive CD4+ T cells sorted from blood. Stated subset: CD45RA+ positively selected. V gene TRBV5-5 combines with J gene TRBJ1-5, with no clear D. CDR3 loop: CASSLVGFNQPQHF. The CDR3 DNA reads TGTGCCAGCAGCTTGGTGGGCTTCAATCAGCCCCAGCATTTT. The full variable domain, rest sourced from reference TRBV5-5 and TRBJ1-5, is DAGVTQSPTHLIKTRGQQVTLRCSPISGHKSVSWYQQVLGQGPQFIFQYYEKEERGRGNFPDRFSARQFPNYSSELNVNALLLGDSALYLCASSLVGFNQPQHFGDGTRLSIL.